This T cell receptor beta chain derives from a study of CD8+ T cells in alopecia areata. Study summary: The drug, oral tofacitinib, was given to treated patients at 5 to 10 mg twice daily. Regarding the study as a whole: Persistence during tofacitinib was seen for many expanded lesional clones in scalp and blood.

Documented treatment: oral pan-JAK inhibitor, 5-10 mg twice daily. As part of sample collection, lesional scalp punch biopsies and peripheral blood were taken from alopecia areata patients. The J segment lost 3 bases and the V segment lost 2 bases, leaving 1 base of the junction unmatched. The CDR3 has 13 residues. Germline V lookup: CDR1 SGHDT, CDR2 YYEEEE. cDNA prepared by RNA extraction and subsequent reverse transcription served as the template for sequencing. Produced via immunoSEQ multiplex PCR; TCRdb's table is partial and in-frame only. Counted here are about 200,000 clones, around 56% occurring once; the ten biggest clones make up approximately 3.5%. Of note for this clone: What it binds is unknown.

The TCR sequence derives from a human donor with alopecia areata. Source: CD4+ T cells sorted from blood, taken at week 4, from a patient treated with tofacitinib. This chain connects TRBV5-6 to TRBJ2-7; 8 nucleotides match TRBD2. CDR3 amino acids: CASSFAGGYEQYF. CDR3 in DNA: TGTGCCAGCAGCTTCGCGGGGGGCTACGAGCAGTACTTC.